The sequence of this T cell receptor beta chain was determined in a study of shared clonotypes between healthy human individuals (dated by TCRdb to about 2020). For the study in its entirety: The cohort comprised two women and a few men aged 18 to 49 years. For each donor, three plates each were used for CD4 naive and CD4 memory, two plates were used for CD8 naive, and one plate was used for CD8 memory. To estimate repertoire size and how much clonotype sharing occurs between individuals, the study deeply sequenced the blood TCR repertoires of five or six healthy adults. Libraries were prepared and TCR repertoires were sequenced by different laboratories using diverse techniques, in order to increase sequencing depth and limit assay-specific biases. Leukapheresis yielded between about 0.94 and 8.9 billion PBMCs per donor. Beyond this particular receptor, the publication reports: Sampling was restricted to blood, and TCR repertoires in tissues likely differ from the TCR repertoires found in blood. Pairwise subsampling led to the expectation that sequencing depth would affect the degree of clonotype sharing among donors. Even with the large sequencing depth, rarefaction of the sorted-subset datasets indicated that sequencing was incomplete. When a handful of donors were compared, the shared fraction of clonotypes was approximately 5% for naive CD4, about 4% for naive CD8, roughly 2.5% for memory CD4, and approximately 0.4% for memory CD8. Naive subsets generally had larger estimated clonotype richness than memory subsets. Compared with non-shared clonotypes, the clonotypes found in all four sorted-subset donors had higher generation probabilities. Because the study included a small number of donors, the genetic and exposure-history diversity represented was limited.

Remarks on this clone: Its antigen is not yet known. No clone much larger than this one lies a single base away; base qualities are absent.

CDR1 and CDR2 are drawn from the germline V gene (reference sequence): SEHNR, FQNEAQ. The CDR3 has 14 amino acids, counting the end cysteine and phenylalanine. The DNA shown is the 42-base CDR3, in frame from base 1. Trimming removed 6 bases from V and 11 bases from J; the gene matches leave 13 bases unexplained. For the CD8 naive samples, CD45RO-negative cells were positively selected for CCR7, yielding a CD45RA+CCR7+ population from which TemRA cells were excluded. Healthy HIV-negative adults with no recently reported acute infections or vaccinations were included as donors. Every donor was a Caucasian adult residing in Nashville, Tennessee, USA. Blood was obtained by leukapheresis, after which PBMCs were separated by Ficoll-Histopaque density gradient centrifugation and cryopreserved in liquid nitrogen vapor phase. Analytical flow cytometry was used to check the purity and quantity of each magnetically sorted T cell population. Each sorted fraction had its genomic DNA isolated and then quantified by UV absorbance on a Nanodrop 2000c.

Using the deep immunoSEQ assay, multiplex PCR amplified TCR CDR3 regions from genomic DNA. For each cell subset, the extracted genomic DNA was distributed evenly across all wells of several immunoSEQ 96-well plates, and each plate served as one replicate. For sorted subsets, each replicate PCR was loaded with 150 to 250 ng genomic DNA, equivalent to some 31,000 T cell genomes. The purified libraries were quantified using a Qubit 3.0 fluorometer, sized with a Bioanalyzer 2100, and then quantified again using the KAPA Library Quantification kit. A separate single-read 150-cycle Illumina NextSeq 550 flow cell was used to sequence each immunoSEQ 96-well plate. The published analysis was carried out like this. Because the immunoSEQ output included only junctional sequences and no quality scores, the filtering could not be the same as the filtering used for full-length reads. To assign V/J genes and CDR3, sequences were annotated against IMGT germline references using PyIR, a Python wrapper for IgBLAST v1.9. Reads were filtered out if the reads had weak V/J assignments (E-value above 1e-6), no CDR3, stop codons, out-of-frame junctions, or ambiguous translated residues. V3J clonotypes were defined as sequences sharing the same inferred V gene, J gene, and CDR3 amino acid sequence. Percentage overlap between repertoires was calculated by dividing the number of shared unique clonotypes by the size of the smaller repertoire. RTK rarefaction, the Chao1 estimator, and Recon v2.1 estimates of unobserved clonotypes were used to assess repertoire richness. For all TCRbeta clonotypes obtained by the gDNA method from a handful of donors, generation probabilities were computed with OLGA. TCRdb took this table from immuneACCESS and kept in-frame rearrangements with V and J called. Such tables lack part of the clones; where checked against another copy, unresolved V genes explain under half of the gap, and the rest is unexplained. V and J calls and clone size come straight from that table; D and trimming were deduced from the DNA. For this sample the table gives fewer than 800,000 clones, of which about 90% were detected only once. Of the sample, 24% falls within the top ten clones.

Recombination linked TRBV7-9 to TRBJ2-5; TRBD1 fits 9 bases in the junction. The TCR was taken from a man aged 30-40 years in good health. Sequencing was carried out using naive CD8+ T cells sorted from blood. The sample's cell subset or site label, in plain terms: CD45RA+CCR7+. CDR3 loop: CASRAGQGSGEQYF. The base sequence is TGTGCCAGCAGGGCGGGACAGGGATCAGGAGAGCAGTACTTC.